This is a list of T cell receptor beta chains from one sample in a study of T cells in Graves' hyperthyroidism and ophthalmopathy. Via MiXCR, TCRdb re-called the multiplex PCR reads, giving one row per CDR3 protein. The table has roughly 840,000 distinct CDR3 sequences, 35% to 45% seen once. Source material: blood. These receptors came from a young man with Graves' hyperthyroidism. CDR3s include the opening cysteine and the closing phenylalanine or tryptophan. The order of the fields is J gene, V gene, D gene, clone size, CDR3 protein, CDR3 DNA. The D gene is left open where the match is weak. The listing skips clone size in some rows; elsewhere it reads once, few, many or a size class.

J: TRBJ1-1; V: TRBV5-1; D: TRBD1; size: NA; CDR3: CASSLNDRGGSDTEAFF; DNA: TGCGCCAGCAGCTTGAACGACAGGGGGGGATCGGACACTGAAGCTTTCTTT
J: TRBJ1-4; V: TRBV5-1; D: NA; size: many; CDR3: CANIAEKLFF; DNA: TGCGCCAACATAGCTGAAAAACTGTTTTTT
J: TRBJ1-3; V: TRBV6-6; D: NA; size: NA; CDR3: CASSSYSGGVSGNTIYF; DNA: TGTGCCAGCAGTTCCTACTCGGGGGGCGTCTCTGGAAACACCATATATTTT
J: TRBJ2-5; V: TRBV20-1; D: TRBD1; size: NA; CDR3: CSARAGWDRGRETQYF; DNA: TGCAGTGCTAGAGCCGGCTGGGACAGGGGAAGGGAGACCCAGTACTTC
J: TRBJ2-7; V: TRBV2; D: TRBD2; size: few; CDR3: CASLIRRGAYEQYF; DNA: TGTGCCAGCCTAATAAGGCGGGGGGCCTACGAGCAGTACTTC
J: TRBJ1-2; V: TRBV20-1; D: TRBD1; size: NA; CDR3: CSAIHGTGDGYTF; DNA: TGCAGTGCTATCCACGGGACAGGGGATGGCTACACCTTC
J: TRBJ1-5; V: TRBV3-1; D: NA; size: NA; CDR3: CASSQERMGQPQHF; DNA: TGTGCCAGCAGCCAAGAGAGGATGGGTCAGCCCCAGCATTTT
J: TRBJ1-2; V: TRBV9; D: NA; size: NA; CDR3: CASGGDRANYGYTF; DNA: TGTGCCAGCGGCGGGGACCGAGCTAACTATGGCTACACCTTC
J: TRBJ2-5; V: TRBV9; D: NA; size: NA; CDR3: CASPGAGQKETQYF; DNA: TGTGCTAGTCCCGGCGCAGGGCAGAAAGAGACCCAGTACTTC
J: TRBJ2-3; V: TRBV2; D: NA; size: NA; CDR3: CASNEYTGDTQYF; DNA: TGTGCCAGCAACGAATATACGGGAGATACGCAGTATTTT
J: TRBJ1-5; V: TRBV6-2/TRBV6-3; D: TRBD1; size: NA; CDR3: CASQGQGNQPQHF; DNA: TGTGCCAGCCAGGGACAGGGCAATCAGCCCCAGCATTTT
J: TRBJ1-2; V: TRBV29-1; D: NA; size: many; CDR3: CSVMFDSAELYGYTF; DNA: TGCAGCGTGATGTTCGACAGCGCAGAGCTCTATGGCTACACCTTC
J: TRBJ1-6; V: TRBV6-5; D: NA; size: many; CDR3: CASIAGLRSSPLHF; DNA: TGTGCCAGCATCGCCGGACTGAGGAGTTCACCCCTCCACTTT
J: TRBJ1-1; V: TRBV20-1; D: TRBD1; size: NA; CDR3: CSARGWTGGENTEAFF; DNA: TGCAGTGCTAGAGGGTGGACAGGTGGGGAAAACACTGAAGCTTTCTTT
J: TRBJ1-2; V: TRBV7-8; D: NA; size: NA; CDR3: CASSQADTSISKPYGYTF; DNA: TGTGCCAGCAGCCAGGCGGACACCTCCATATCTAAACCCTATGGCTACACCTTC
J: TRBJ2-7; V: TRBV7-8; D: TRBD1; size: few; CDR3: CASSGEGQGGSYEQYF; DNA: TGTGCCAGCAGCGGAGAGGGACAGGGGGGATCCTACGAGCAGTACTTC
J: TRBJ1-5; V: TRBV20-1; D: TRBD1; size: many; CDR3: CSAMGQGNNQPQHF; DNA: TGCAGTGCTATGGGACAGGGGAACAATCAGCCCCAGCATTTT
J: TRBJ2-7; V: TRBV19; D: NA; size: many; CDR3: CASRTPCEQYF; DNA: TGTGCCAGTAGGACGCCATGCGAGCAGTACTTC
J: TRBJ1-5; V: TRBV12-3/TRBV12-4; D: NA; size: many; CDR3: CASSRDIGQPQHF; DNA: TGTGCCAGCAGTCGGGACATAGGTCAGCCCCAGCATTTT
J: TRBJ1-1; V: TRBV7-9; D: TRBD1; size: NA; CDR3: CASSPQGQAEAFF; DNA: TGTGCCAGCAGCCCACAGGGGCAGGCTGAAGCTTTCTTT
J: TRBJ2-3; V: TRBV7-3; D: TRBD1; size: NA; CDR3: CASSLGGTGADTQYF; DNA: TGTGCCAGCAGCTTAGGTGGGACAGGAGCAGATACGCAGTATTTT
J: TRBJ1-5; V: TRBV19; D: NA; size: many; CDR3: CASSEGLGQPQHF; DNA: TGCGCCAGCAGTGAGGGGTTGGGACAGCCCCAGCATTTT
J: TRBJ1-1; V: TRBV2; D: TRBD1; size: few; CDR3: CASSPSLGQVERNTEAFF; DNA: TGTGCCAGCTCCCCGTCCTTAGGACAGGTGGAGAGGAACACTGAAGCTTTCTTT
J: TRBJ2-7; V: TRBV7-2; D: NA; size: NA; CDR3: CASSLKLAYEQYF; DNA: TGTGCCAGCAGCTTAAAATTAGCCTACGAGCAGTACTTC
J: TRBJ1-5; V: TRBV15; D: NA; size: many; CDR3: CATQQPGSNQPQHF; DNA: TGTGCCACCCAACAGCCTGGGAGCAATCAGCCCCAGCATTTT
J: TRBJ1-5; V: TRBV29-1; D: NA; size: NA; CDR3: CSLGIGDQPQHF; DNA: TGCAGCTTGGGAATAGGGGATCAGCCCCAGCATTTT
J: TRBJ1-6; V: TRBV5-1; D: NA; size: many; CDR3: CASSLASDSPLHF; DNA: TGCGCCAGCAGCTTGGCGTCCGATTCACCCCTCCACTTT
J: TRBJ1-1; V: TRBV9; D: NA; size: few; CDR3: CASSVGSGFSEAFF; DNA: TGTGCCAGCAGCGTAGGGTCAGGGTTCTCTGAAGCTTTCTTT
J: TRBJ2-7; V: TRBV12-3/TRBV12-4; D: NA; size: many; CDR3: CASTIRDGRQYF; DNA: TGTGCCAGCACCATCCGGGACGGCCGGCAGTACTTC
J: TRBJ1-2; V: TRBV7-2; D: NA; size: NA; CDR3: CASSWGTGYGYTF; DNA: TGTGCCAGCAGCTGGGGGACGGGCTATGGCTACACCTTC
J: TRBJ2-7; V: TRBV9; D: NA; size: few; CDR3: CASSVGVSGPSSYEQYF; DNA: TGTGCCAGCAGCGTAGGGGTCTCCGGGCCCAGCTCCTACGAGCAGTACTTC
J: TRBJ2-7; V: TRBV15; D: NA; size: many; CDR3: CATSRRGGSSSYEQYF; DNA: TGTGCCACCAGCAGGCGTGGGGGGTCGAGCTCCTACGAGCAGTACTTC
J: TRBJ2-7; V: TRBV5-8; D: NA; size: few; CDR3: CASSSKGQSYEQYF; DNA: TGTGCCAGCAGCTCGAAAGGACAGAGCTACGAGCAGTACTTC
J: TRBJ1-5; V: TRBV5-1; D: NA; size: many; CDR3: CASSPREGSNQPQHF; DNA: TGCGCCAGCAGCCCTCGGGAGGGGAGCAATCAGCCCCAGCATTTT
J: TRBJ1-2; V: TRBV7-9; D: NA; size: many; CDR3: CASSRDGNYGYTF; DNA: TGTGCCAGCAGCCGGGACGGGAACTATGGCTACACCTTC
J: TRBJ1-2; V: TRBV5-1; D: TRBD1; size: many; CDR3: CASSLQGVGYTF; DNA: TGCGCCAGCAGCCTCCAGGGGGTTGGCTACACCTTC
J: TRBJ1-4; V: TRBV3-1; D: NA; size: once; CDR3: CASSHRQGGAEKLFF; DNA: TGTGCCAGCAGCCATCGGCAGGGCGGGGCTGAAAAACTGTTTTTT
J: TRBJ1-2; V: TRBV2; D: TRBD1; size: NA; CDR3: CASSGTGGYVGYTF; DNA: TGTGCCAGCAGCGGGACAGGGGGCTATGTTGGCTACACCTTC
J: TRBJ1-4; V: TRBV6-5; D: NA; size: NA; CDR3: CASSPGSLELFF; DNA: TGTGCCAGCAGTCCGGGGTCTTTGGAACTGTTTTTT
J: TRBJ1-2; V: TRBV7-2; D: NA; size: many; CDR3: CASSISWGRGYGYTF; DNA: TGTGCCAGCAGCATAAGTTGGGGAAGGGGATATGGCTACACCTTC
J: TRBJ1-2; V: TRBV10-1; D: TRBD1; size: many; CDR3: CASSGGRDSNYGYTF; DNA: TGCGCCAGCAGTGGCGGAAGGGACAGTAACTATGGCTACACCTTC